Included here is one T cell receptor (beta chain) sequence, with context. These data belong to a study of blood T cell repertoires in COVID-19. For the study at large: In each case, the material was cDNA or gDNA derived from T cells, B-cell-depleted T cells, or PBMCs.

Cohort assignment relied on participant-reported clinical history. Two negative PCRs, clearance, or symptom resolution characterized the recovered Cohort 3 donors. V shed 3 bases, J shed 4 bases, and the junction held 14 bases outside the gene matches. CDR3 length: 17 residues. In germline, CDR1 is SGDLS, CDR2 YYNGEE. The authors' processing: Amplification from reference gene primers served as the basis for estimated nucleated cell counts. Here immunoSEQ multiplex PCR was the method, and the copy in TCRdb shows in-frame clones only, minus some. The DNA was the basis for D and trimming; V, J and clone size are from that table. The table records fewer than 200,000 clones, about 78% of them present only once.

Sequenced sample: PBMCs or T cells enriched from blood (not recorded which). The chain combines TRBV9 with TRBJ2-3, with 7 positions matching TRBD1. The TCR sequence derives from a woman aged 45-65 years who had recovered from COVID-19. The CDR3 nucleotides read TGTGCCAGCAGCGCGGGATCGACAGGGACGCTGCCAGATACGCAGTATTTT. Translation: CASSAGSTGTLPDTQYF. Based on the CDR3 plus reference TRBV9 and TRBJ2-3, the full variable domain is DSGVTQTPKHLITATGQRVTLRCSPRSGDLSVYWYQQSLDQGLQFLIQYYNGEERAKGNILERFSAQQFPDLHSELNLSSLELGDSALYFCASSAGSTGTLPDTQYFGPGTRLTVL.